The clone carrying this TCR beta chain was observed a handful of times. The target antigen is unknown. Replicate PCRs run on sorted subsets employed roughly 180 ng DNA, around 27,000 T cell genomes. The data were produced by immunoSEQ multiplex PCR, yet TCRdb's version contains in-frame clones alone and is incomplete. The sample lists over 950,000 clones; 60% to 80% were seen once. This sample is part of a study of shared clonotypes between healthy human individuals. Overall study: Ranging from 18 to 49 in age, donors were two women and a few men. Study-level findings and limits: Non-shared clonotypes had lower generation probabilities than those shared by all four donors.

This CDR3 has 18 residues. Losses at the gene ends were 4 bases for V and 0 bases for J; bases not matched to a gene: 7. CDR1 is SGDLS and CDR2 is YYNGEE in the germline V gene. The sample consisted of memory CD4+ T cells from PBMCs. The subset is: CD45RA-negative fraction. The V gene is TRBV9, the J gene TRBJ2-3, with TRBD2 identical over 14 bases. This clonotype was obtained from a man aged 18 to 30 in good health. Some clones in this sample may be carry-over from other donors' samples. Here the CDR3 DNA reads TGTGCCAGCAGCTCCACCGGGACTAGCGGGGGTAGCACAGATACGCAGTATTTT. It translates to CASSSTGTSGGSTDTQYF.